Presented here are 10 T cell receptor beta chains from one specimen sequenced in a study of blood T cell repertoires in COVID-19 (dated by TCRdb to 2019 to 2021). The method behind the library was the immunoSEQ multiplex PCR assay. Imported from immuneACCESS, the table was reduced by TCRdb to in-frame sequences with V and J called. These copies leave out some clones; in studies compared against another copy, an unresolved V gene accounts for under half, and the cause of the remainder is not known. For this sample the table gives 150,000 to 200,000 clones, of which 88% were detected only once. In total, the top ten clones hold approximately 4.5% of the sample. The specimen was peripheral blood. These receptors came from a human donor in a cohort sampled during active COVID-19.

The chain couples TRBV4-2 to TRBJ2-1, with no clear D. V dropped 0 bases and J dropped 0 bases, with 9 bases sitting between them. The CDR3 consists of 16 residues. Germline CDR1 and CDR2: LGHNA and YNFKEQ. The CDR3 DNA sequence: TGTGCCAGCAGCCAAGATCTAAGAGCCTCCTACAATGAGCAGTTCTTC. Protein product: CASSQDLRASYNEQFF.

The CDR3 protein is CASSTGPETQYF. CDR3 in DNA: TGTGCCAGCAGCACAGGGCCCGAGACCCAGTACTTC. The V gene is TRBV12-3 or TRBV12-4, the J gene TRBJ2-5, with D perhaps matching TRBD1 (6 bases). The CDR3 spans 12 residues. V lost 6 bases and J 5 bases, leaving 10 bases between the germline ends.

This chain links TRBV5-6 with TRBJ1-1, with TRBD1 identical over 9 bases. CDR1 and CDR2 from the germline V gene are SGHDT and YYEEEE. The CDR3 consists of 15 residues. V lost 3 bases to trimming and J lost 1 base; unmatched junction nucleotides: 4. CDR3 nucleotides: TGTGCCAGCAGCTGGTGGGACAGGGAGAACACTGAAGCTTTCTTT. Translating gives CASSWWDRENTEAFF.

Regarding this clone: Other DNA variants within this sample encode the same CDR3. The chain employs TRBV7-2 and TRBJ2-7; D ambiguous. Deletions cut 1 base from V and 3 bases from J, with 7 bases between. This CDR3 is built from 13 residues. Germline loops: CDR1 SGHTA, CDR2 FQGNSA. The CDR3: CASSLGGGYEQYF. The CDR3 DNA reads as TGTGCCAGCAGCTTAGGCGGCGGCTACGAGCAGTACTTC. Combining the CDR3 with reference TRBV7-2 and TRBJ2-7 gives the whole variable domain GAGVSQSPSNKVTEKGKDVELRCDPISGHTALYWYRQSLGQGLEFLIYFQGNSAPDKSGLPSDRFSAERTGGSVSTLTIQRTQQEDSAVYLCASSLGGGYEQYFGPGTRLTVT.

The CDR3 region has the DNA TGTGCCAGCAGCTTAGTTAGACAGGGGGCGGCCTACAATGAGCAGTTCTTC. As protein: CASSLVRQGAAYNEQFF. The chain has TRBV7-8 and TRBJ2-1, with 10 positions matching TRBD1. Germline trimming cut 1 base from V and 2 bases from J; bases unmatched to any gene: 5. Germline loops: CDR1 SGHVS, CDR2 FQNEAQ. This CDR3 region has 17 residues.

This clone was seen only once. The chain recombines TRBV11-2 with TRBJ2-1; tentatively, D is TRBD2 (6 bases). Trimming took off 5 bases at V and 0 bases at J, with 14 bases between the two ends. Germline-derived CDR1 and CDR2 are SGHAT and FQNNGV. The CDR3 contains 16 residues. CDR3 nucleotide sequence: TGTGCCAGCAGCCCCCTATTCGGGAGCTCCTACAATGAGCAGTTCTTC. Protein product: CASSPLFGSSYNEQFF. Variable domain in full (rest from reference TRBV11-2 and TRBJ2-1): EAGVAQSPRYKIIEKRQSVAFWCNPISGHATLYWYQQILGQGPKLLIQFQNNGVVDDSQLPKDRFSAERLKGVDSTLKIQPAKLEDSAVYLCASSPLFGSSYNEQFFGPGTRLTVL.

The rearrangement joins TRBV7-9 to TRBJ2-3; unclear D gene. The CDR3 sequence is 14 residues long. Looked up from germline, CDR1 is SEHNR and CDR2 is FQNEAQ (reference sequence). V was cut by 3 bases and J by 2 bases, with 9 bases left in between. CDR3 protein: CASSFSLNTDTQYF. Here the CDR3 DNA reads TGTGCCAGCAGCTTTAGCCTTAACACAGATACGCAGTATTTT.

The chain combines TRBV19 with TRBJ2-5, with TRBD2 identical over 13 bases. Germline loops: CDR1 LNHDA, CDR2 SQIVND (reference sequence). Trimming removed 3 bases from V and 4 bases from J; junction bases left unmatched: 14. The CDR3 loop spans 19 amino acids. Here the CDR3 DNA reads TGTGCCAGTAGTATTGGGGCTGCCACTAGCGGGAGGGATCCAGAGACCCAGTACTTC. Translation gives CASSIGAATSGRDPETQYF.

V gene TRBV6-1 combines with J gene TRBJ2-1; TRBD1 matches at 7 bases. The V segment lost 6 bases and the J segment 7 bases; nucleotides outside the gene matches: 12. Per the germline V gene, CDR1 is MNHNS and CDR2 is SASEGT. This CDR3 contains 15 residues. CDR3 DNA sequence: TGTGCCAGCAGCCTAACTGGACAGGTGGGGAATGAGCAGTTCTTC. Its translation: CASSLTGQVGNEQFF.

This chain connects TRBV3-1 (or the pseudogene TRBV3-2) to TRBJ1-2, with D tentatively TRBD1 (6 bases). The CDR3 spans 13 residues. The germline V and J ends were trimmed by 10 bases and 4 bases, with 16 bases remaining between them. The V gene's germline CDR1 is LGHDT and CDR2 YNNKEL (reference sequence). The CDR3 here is CATSRGGAYGYTF. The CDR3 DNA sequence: TGTGCCACCTCCCGGGGGGGGGCCTATGGCTACACCTTC.